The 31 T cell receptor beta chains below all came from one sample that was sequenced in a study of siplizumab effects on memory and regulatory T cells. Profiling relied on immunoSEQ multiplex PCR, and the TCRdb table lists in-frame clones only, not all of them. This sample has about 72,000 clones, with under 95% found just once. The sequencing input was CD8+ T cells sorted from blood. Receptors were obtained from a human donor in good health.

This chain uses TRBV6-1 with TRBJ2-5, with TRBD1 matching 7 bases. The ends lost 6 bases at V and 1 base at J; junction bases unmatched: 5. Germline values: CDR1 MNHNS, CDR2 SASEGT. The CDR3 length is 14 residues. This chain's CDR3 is CASRGTGVQETQYF. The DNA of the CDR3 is TGTGCCAGCAGGGGAACAGGGGTCCAAGAGACCCAGTACTTC.

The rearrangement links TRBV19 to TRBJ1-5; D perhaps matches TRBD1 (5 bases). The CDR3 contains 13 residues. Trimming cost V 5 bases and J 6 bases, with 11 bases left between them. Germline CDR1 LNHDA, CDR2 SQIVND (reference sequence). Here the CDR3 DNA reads TGTGCCAGTAGTGAGGGGCCGGTTCAGCCCCAGCATTTT. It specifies CASSEGPVQPQHF.

The CDR3 DNA is TGTGCCATCAGTACTAGCGGTAACACCGGGGAGCTGTTTTTT. Translation: CAISTSGNTGELFF. This sequence joins TRBV10-3 and TRBJ2-2; TRBD2 matches at 8 bases. Germline-derived CDR1 and CDR2 are ENHRY and SYGVKD. Trimming at V came to 5 bases and at J to 2 bases, leaving 1 base not matched to a gene. The CDR3 is made up of 14 amino acids.

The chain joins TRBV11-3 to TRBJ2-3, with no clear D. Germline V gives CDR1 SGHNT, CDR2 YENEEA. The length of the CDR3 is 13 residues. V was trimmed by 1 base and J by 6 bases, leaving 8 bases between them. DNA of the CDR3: TGTGCCAGCAGCTTAGGGGTCGCGGATACGCAGTATTTT. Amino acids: CASSLGVADTQYF.

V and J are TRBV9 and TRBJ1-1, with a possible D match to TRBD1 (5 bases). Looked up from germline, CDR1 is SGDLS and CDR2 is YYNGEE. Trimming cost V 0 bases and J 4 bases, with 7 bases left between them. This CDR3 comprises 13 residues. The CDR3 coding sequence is TGTGCCAGCAGCGTAGCTAGGGGCACTGAAGCTTTCTTT. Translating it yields CASSVARGTEAFF.

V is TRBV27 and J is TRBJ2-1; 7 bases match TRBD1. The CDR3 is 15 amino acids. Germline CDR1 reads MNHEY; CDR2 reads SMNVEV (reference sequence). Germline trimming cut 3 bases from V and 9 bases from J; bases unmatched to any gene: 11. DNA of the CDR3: TGTGCCAGCAGTTTGGGTGGGCAGGGGGTAAGTGAGCAGTTCTTC. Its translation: CASSLGGQGVSEQFF.

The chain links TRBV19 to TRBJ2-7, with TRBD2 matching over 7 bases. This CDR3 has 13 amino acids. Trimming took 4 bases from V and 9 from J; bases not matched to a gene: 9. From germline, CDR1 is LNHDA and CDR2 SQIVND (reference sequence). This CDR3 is CASSRSLADSQYF. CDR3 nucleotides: TGTGCCAGTAGTAGGTCTCTAGCGGATTCGCAGTACTTC.

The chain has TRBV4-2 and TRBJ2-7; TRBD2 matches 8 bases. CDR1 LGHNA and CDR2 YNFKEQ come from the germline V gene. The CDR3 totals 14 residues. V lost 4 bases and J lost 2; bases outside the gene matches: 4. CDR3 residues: CASSRISGTYEQYF. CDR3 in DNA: TGTGCCAGCAGCCGAATTAGCGGGACCTACGAGCAGTACTTC.

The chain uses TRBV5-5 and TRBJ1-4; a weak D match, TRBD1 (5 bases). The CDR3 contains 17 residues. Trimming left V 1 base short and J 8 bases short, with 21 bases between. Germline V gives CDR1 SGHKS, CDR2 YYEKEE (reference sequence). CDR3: CASSLQGWGLEGEKLFF. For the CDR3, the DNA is TGTGCCAGCAGCTTGCAGGGATGGGGGTTAGAGGGCGAAAAACTGTTTTTT. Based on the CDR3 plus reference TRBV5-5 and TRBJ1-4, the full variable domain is DAGVTQSPTHLIKTRGQQVTLRCSPISGHKSVSWYQQVLGQGPQFIFQYYEKEERGRGNFPDRFSARQFPNYSSELNVNALLLGDSALYLCASSLQGWGLEGEKLFFGSGTQLSVL.

CDR3 sequence (DNA): TGTGCCAGCAGCTTGGCCCCGGGGACTACGCTACGCTCTGGAAACACCATATATTTT. Translated: CASSLAPGTTLRSGNTIYF. This chain links TRBV5-4 with TRBJ1-3, with D possibly matching TRBD1 (5 bases). Germline V gives CDR1 SGHNT, CDR2 YYREEE (reference sequence). The ends were cut back, 0 bases at V and 0 bases at J, with 19 bases in the middle. The CDR3 totals 19 residues.

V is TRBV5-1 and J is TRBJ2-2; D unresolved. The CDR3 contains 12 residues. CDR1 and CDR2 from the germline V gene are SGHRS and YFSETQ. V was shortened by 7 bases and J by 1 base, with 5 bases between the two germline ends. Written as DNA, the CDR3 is TGCGCCAGCGATGAGAACACCGGGGAGCTGTTTTTT. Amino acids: CASDENTGELFF.

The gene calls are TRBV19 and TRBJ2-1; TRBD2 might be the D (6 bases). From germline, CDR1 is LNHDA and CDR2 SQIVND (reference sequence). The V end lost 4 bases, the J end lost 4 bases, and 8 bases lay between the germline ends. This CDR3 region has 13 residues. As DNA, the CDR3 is TGTGCCAGTAGTACTAGCGTGTACAATGAGCAGTTCTTC. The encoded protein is CASSTSVYNEQFF.

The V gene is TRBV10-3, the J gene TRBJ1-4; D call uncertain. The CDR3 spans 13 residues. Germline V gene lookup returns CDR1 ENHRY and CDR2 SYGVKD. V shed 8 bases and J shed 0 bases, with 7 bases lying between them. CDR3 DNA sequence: TGTGCCATCCGTGGTGCAACTAATGAAAAACTGTTTTTT. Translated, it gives CAIRGATNEKLFF.

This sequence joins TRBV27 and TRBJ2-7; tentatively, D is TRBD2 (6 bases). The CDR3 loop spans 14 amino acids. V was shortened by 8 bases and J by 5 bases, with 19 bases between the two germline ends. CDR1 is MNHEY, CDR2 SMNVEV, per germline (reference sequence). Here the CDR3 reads CASSTLLAPHEQYF. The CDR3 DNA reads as TGTGCCAGCTCTACCTTACTAGCTCCCCACGAGCAGTACTTC.

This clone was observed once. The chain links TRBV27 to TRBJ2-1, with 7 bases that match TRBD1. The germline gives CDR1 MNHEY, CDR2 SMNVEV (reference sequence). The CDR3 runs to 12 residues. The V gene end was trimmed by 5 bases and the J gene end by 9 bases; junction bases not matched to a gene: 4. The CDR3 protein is CASSTQGSEQFF. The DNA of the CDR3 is TGTGCCAGCAGTACACAGGGGAGTGAGCAGTTCTTC.

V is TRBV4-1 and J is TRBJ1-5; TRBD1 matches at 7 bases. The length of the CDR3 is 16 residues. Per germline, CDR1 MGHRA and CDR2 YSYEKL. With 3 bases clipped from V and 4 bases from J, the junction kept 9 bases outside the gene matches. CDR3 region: CASSHRTGVENQPQHF. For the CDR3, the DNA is TGCGCCAGCAGCCACCGGACAGGCGTGGAAAATCAGCCCCAGCATTTT.

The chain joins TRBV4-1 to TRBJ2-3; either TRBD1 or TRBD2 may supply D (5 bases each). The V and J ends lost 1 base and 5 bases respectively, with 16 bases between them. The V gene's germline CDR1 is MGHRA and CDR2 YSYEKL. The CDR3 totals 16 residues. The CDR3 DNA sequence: TGCGCCAGCAGCCAAGGTTCCGGGACCCCCCTAGATACGCAGTATTTT. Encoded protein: CASSQGSGTPLDTQYF.

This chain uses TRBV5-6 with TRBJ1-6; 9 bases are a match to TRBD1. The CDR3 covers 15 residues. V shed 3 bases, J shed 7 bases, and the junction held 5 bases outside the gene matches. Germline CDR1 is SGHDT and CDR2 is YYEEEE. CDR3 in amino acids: CASSYGTGQNSPLHF. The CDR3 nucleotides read TGTGCCAGCAGCTATGGGACAGGGCAGAATTCACCCCTCCACTTT.

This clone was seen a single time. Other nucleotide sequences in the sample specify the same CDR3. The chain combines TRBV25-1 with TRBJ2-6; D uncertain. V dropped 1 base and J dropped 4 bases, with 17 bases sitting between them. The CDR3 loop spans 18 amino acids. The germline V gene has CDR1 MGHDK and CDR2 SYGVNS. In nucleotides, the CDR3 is TGTGCCAGCAGTGAATCACTCGGCAGCCGGCTCGGGGCCAACGTCCTGACTTTC. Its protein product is CASSESLGSRLGANVLTF. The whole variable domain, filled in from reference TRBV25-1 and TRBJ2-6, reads EADIYQTPRYLVIGTGKKITLECSQTMGHDKMYWYQQDPGMELHLIHYSYGVNSTEKGDLSSESTVSRIRTEHFPLTLESARPSHTSQYLCASSESLGSRLGANVLTFGAGSRLTVL.

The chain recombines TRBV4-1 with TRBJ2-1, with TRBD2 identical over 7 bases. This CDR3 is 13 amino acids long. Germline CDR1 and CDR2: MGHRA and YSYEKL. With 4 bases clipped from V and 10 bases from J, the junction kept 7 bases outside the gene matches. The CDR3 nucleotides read TGCGCCAGCAGCCCCCGACTAGCTTTGGAGCAGTTCTTC. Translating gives CASSPRLALEQFF.

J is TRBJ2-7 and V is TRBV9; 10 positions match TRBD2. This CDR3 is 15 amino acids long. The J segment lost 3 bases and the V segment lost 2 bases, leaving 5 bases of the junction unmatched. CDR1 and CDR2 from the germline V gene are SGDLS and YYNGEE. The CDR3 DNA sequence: TGTGCCAGCAGCGTCACTAGCGGGGATCTCTACGAGCAGTACTTC. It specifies CASSVTSGDLYEQYF. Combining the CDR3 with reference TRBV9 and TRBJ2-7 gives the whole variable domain DSGVTQTPKHLITATGQRVTLRCSPRSGDLSVYWYQQSLDQGLQFLIQYYNGEERAKGNILERFSAQQFPDLHSELNLSSLELGDSALYFCASSVTSGDLYEQYFGPGTRLTVT.

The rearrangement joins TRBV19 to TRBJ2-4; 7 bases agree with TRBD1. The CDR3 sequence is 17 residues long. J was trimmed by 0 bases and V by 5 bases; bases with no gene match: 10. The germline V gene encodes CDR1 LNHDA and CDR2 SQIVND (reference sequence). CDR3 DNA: TGTGCCAGTAGTCTGGCCGGGACAGAAGTAGCCAAAAACATTCAGTACTTC. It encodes CASSLAGTEVAKNIQYF.

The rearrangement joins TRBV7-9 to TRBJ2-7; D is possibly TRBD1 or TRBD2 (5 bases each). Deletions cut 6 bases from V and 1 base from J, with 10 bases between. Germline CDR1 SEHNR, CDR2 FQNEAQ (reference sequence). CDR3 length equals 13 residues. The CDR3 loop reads CASRPGTSYEQYF. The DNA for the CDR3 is TGTGCCAGCAGACCCGGGACGTCCTACGAGCAGTACTTC.

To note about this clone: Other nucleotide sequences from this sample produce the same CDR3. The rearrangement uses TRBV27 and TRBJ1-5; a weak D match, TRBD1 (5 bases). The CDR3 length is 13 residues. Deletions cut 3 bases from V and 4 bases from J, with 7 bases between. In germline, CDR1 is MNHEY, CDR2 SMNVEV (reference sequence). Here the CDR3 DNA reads TGTGCCAGCAGTTTTCAGGGTAATCAGCCCCAGCATTTT. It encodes CASSFQGNQPQHF.

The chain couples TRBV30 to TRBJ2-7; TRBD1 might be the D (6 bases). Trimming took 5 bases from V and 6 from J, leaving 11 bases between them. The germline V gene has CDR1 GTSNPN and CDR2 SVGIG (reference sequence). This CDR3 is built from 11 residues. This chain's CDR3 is CAWGVGGEQYF. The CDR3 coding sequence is TGTGCCTGGGGGGTAGGGGGCGAGCAGTACTTC. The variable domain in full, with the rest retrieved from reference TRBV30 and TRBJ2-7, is SQTIHQWPATLVQPVGSPLSLECTVEGTSNPNLYWYRQAAGRGLQLLFYSVGIGQISSEVPQNLSASRPQDRQFILSSKKLLLSDSGFYLCAWGVGGEQYFGPGTRLTVT.

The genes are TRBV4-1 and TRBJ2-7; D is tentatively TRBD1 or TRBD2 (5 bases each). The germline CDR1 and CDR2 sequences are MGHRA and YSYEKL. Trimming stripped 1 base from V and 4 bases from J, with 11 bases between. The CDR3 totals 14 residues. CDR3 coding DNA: TGCGCCAGCAGCCAAGTGGGGGACGGATACGAGCAGTACTTC. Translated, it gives CASSQVGDGYEQYF.

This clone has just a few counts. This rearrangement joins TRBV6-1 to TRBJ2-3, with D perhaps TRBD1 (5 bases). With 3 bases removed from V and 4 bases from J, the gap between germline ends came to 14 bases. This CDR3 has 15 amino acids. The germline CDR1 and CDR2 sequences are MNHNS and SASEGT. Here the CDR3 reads CASSEGRAEADTQYF. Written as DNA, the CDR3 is TGTGCCAGCAGTGAGGGCAGGGCGGAAGCAGATACGCAGTATTTT.

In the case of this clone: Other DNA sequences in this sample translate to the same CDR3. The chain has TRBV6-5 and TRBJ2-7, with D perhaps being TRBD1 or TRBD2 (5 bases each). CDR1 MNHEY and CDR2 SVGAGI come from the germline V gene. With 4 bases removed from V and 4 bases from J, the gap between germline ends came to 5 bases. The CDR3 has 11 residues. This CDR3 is CASSWGYEQYF. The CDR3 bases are TGTGCCAGCAGTTGGGGGTACGAGCAGTACTTC.

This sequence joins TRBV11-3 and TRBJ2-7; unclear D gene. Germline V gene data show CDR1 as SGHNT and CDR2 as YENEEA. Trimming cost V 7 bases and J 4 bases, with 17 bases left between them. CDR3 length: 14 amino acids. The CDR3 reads CASTQVDLRYEQYF. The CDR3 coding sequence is TGTGCCAGCACGCAGGTAGATCTTAGATACGAGCAGTACTTC. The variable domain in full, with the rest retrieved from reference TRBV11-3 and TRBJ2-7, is EAGVVQSPRYKIIEKKQPVAFWCNPISGHNTLYWYLQNLGQGPELLIRYENEEAVDDSQLPKDRFSAERLKGVDSTLKIQPAELGDSAVYLCASTQVDLRYEQYFGPGTRLTVT.

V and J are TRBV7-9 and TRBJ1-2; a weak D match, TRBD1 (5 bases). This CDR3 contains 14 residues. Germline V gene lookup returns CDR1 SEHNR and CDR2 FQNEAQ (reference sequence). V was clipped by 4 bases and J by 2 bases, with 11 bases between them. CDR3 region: CASSSGPANYGYTF. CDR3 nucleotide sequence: TGTGCCAGCAGCTCGGGACCGGCGAACTATGGCTACACCTTC. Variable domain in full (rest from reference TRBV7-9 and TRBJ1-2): DTGVSQNPRHKITKRGQNVTFRCDPISEHNRLYWYRQTLGQGPEFLTYFQNEAQLEKSRLLSDRFSAERPKGSFSTLEIQRTEQGDSAMYLCASSSGPANYGYTFGSGTRLTVV.

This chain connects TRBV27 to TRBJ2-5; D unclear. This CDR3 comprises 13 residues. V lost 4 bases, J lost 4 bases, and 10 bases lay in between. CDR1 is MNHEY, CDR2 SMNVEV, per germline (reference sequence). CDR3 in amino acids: CASSSILTETQYF. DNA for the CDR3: TGTGCCAGCAGTTCTATCCTAACAGAGACCCAGTACTTC.